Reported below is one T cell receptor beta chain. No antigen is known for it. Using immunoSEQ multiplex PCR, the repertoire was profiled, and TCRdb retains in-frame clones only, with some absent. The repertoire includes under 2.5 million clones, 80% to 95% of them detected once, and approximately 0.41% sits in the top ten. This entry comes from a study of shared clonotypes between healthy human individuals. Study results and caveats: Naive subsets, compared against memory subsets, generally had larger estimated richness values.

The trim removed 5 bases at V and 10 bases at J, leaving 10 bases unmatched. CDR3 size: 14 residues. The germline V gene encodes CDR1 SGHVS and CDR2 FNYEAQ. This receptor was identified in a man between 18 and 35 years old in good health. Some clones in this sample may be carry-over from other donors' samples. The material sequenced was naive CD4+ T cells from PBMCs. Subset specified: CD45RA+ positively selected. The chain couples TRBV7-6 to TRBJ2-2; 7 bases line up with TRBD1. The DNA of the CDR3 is TGTGCCAGCAGCATGGGACAGCCGAGTCCGGAGCTGTTTTTT. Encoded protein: CASSMGQPSPELFF.